These 7 T cell receptor beta chains were sequenced from one sample in a study of TIL therapy for anti-PD-1-resistant metastatic lung cancer. Time point denoted: pre-treatment sample, taken before nivolumab and TIL therapy. The immunoSEQ assay was v3. Sequencing used immunoSEQ multiplex PCR; TCRdb keeps in-frame clones, though not all of them. Here the sample spans some 45,000 clones, just over 85% being singletons. Sequencing was performed on blood, taken at baseline. These receptors were collected from a person between 30 and 80 years old with non-small cell lung cancer.

The chain carries TRBV3-1 (or the pseudogene TRBV3-2) and TRBJ2-3; the D is unclear. Deletions cut 2 bases from V and 1 base from J, with 7 bases between. This CDR3 contains 14 residues. Germline assignment: CDR1 LGHDT and CDR2 YNNKEL (reference sequence). The DNA of the CDR3 is TGTGCCAGCAGCCAACGACTGGGCACAGATACGCAGTATTTT. Residues: CASSQRLGTDTQYF.

This chain joins TRBV10-2 and TRBJ2-4; D unresolved. Trimming stripped 4 bases from V and 3 bases from J, with 4 bases between. Germline V gives CDR1 WSHSY, CDR2 SAAADI. The CDR3 runs 12 residues. CDR3 sequence: CASSGSKNIQYF. Written as DNA, the CDR3 is TGCGCCAGCAGTGGCAGCAAAAACATTCAGTACTTC.

The sample holds a few counts of this clone. The chain joins TRBV18 to TRBJ1-3; D is ambiguous. The V gene's germline CDR1 is KGHSH and CDR2 LQKENI. The CDR3 is 14 amino acids. V gave up 3 bases and J gave up 3 bases, with 9 bases separating them. The CDR3 protein is CASSPPGFGNTIYF. CDR3 DNA: TGTGCCAGCTCACCTCCGGGTTTTGGAAACACCATATATTTT.

The chain uses TRBV5-6 and TRBJ1-2; D call uncertain. V lost 6 bases and J lost 4, with 10 bases in between. This CDR3 has 12 amino acids. CDR1 and CDR2 from the germline V gene are SGHDT and YYEEEE. Here the CDR3 reads CASKGQAYGYTF. The CDR3 bases are TGTGCCAGCAAAGGGCAGGCCTATGGCTACACCTTC.

This clone has only a few counts. The genes are TRBV27 and TRBJ1-5, with 8 bases that match TRBD1. This CDR3 has 13 residues. CDR1 is MNHEY and CDR2 is SMNVEV in the germline V gene (reference sequence). The V and J ends lost 6 bases and 6 bases, in that order; junction bases with no gene match: 4. CDR3: CASSPTGGQPQHF. The CDR3 DNA sequence: TGTGCCAGCAGCCCCACAGGGGGTCAGCCCCAGCATTTT.

V and J are TRBV14 and TRBJ2-5; 10 bases map to TRBD1. The ends lost 4 bases at V and 5 bases at J; junction bases unmatched: 7. CDR3 length equals 15 residues. Germline CDR1 and CDR2: SGHDN and FVKESK. The DNA of the CDR3 is TGTGCCAGCAGCCTGTCGACAGGGGGCAAGGAGACCCAGTACTTC. Amino acid sequence: CASSLSTGGKETQYF.

The chain links TRBV29-1 to TRBJ2-1; D call uncertain. This CDR3 region has 14 residues. V lost 4 bases and J lost 8, with 18 bases in between. Germline V gene sequence: CDR1 SQVTM, CDR2 ANQGSEA. For the CDR3, the DNA is TGCAGCGTTGGTCGCAGCTGGAAAGTCGATGAGCAGTTCTTC. Translation: CSVGRSWKVDEQFF.